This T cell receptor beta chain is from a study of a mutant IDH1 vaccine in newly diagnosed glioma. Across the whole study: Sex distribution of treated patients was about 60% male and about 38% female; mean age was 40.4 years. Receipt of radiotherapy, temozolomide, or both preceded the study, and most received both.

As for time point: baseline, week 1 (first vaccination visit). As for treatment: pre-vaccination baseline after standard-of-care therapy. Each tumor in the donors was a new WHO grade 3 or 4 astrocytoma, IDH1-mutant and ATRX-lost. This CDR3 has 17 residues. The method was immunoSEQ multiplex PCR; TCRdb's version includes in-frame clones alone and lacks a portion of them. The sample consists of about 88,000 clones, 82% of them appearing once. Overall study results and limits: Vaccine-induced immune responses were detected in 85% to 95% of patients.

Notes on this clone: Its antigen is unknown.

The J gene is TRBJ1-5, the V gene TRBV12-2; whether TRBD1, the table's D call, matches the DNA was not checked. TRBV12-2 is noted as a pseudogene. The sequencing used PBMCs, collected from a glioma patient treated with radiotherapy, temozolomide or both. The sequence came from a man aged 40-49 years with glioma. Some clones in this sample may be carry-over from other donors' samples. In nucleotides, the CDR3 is TGTGCAAGTCGCTTAGATTTGGGGGACAGGACATATCAGCCCCAGCATTTT. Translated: CASRLDLGDRTYQPQHF.